The entry below gives a single TCR beta chain sequence along with its context. Its antigen is currently unknown. These data belong to a study of cytomegalovirus exposure and HLA in healthy donors. Study context: One earlier analysis, a look at approximately 190 million T cells, found roughly 120 million unique TCR beta sequences. When 300 to 500 donors were genotyped, roughly 78% of them were found to fall in the Caucasian-associated ancestry cluster.

With 60 Vbeta and 13 Jbeta primers, the PCR was carried out. Repertoires were generated with immunoSEQ multiplex PCR, while TCRdb's copy carries only in-frame clones and drops some. The sample comprises more than 95,000 clones, more than 65% of which are singletons, and roughly 3.2% rests with the top ten. Study results and caveats: Later work associated 17,000 or so TCR beta sequences with HLA alleles at 0.05 false discovery rate.

J was trimmed by 3 bases and V by 4 bases; bases with no gene match: 3. Germline lookup yields CDR1 SNHLY and CDR2 FYNNEI. The CDR3 is 15 amino acids. The clonotype was recovered from a man aged 25 to 40 in good health and CMV-seronegative. This chain uses TRBV2 with TRBJ2-1; 10 positions agree with TRBD2. Sequencing used PBMCs. CDR3 bases: TGTGCCAGCAGTGTTACTAGCGGGAACTACAATGAGCAGTTCTTC. It codes for CASSVTSGNYNEQFF.